The entry that follows covers one T cell receptor (beta chain) sequence. Genomic DNA was employed as the template in profiling TCR beta VDJ and CDR3. MiXCR was run by TCRdb on the reads, yielding one entry per CDR3 protein. Altogether fewer than 200,000 distinct CDR3 sequences are present, around 48% being singletons, with the ten largest covering 0.85% to 1.2%. The source of the sample is a study of CD8+CD57+ T cells in acquired aplastic anemia. CDR1 MGHRA and CDR2 YSYEKL come from the germline V gene. The length of the CDR3 is 16 residues. The V end lost 1 base, the J end lost 0 bases, and 9 bases lay between the germline ends. Sequenced patients had shown CD8+CD57+ cell expansion by flow cytometry.

The material sequenced was sorted CD4+, CD8+, or CD8+CD57+ T cells (not recorded which) from PBMCs. The chain combines TRBV4-1 with TRBJ2-2; a possible D gene is TRBD2 (5 bases). The TCR originated in a human donor with aplastic anemia. DNA for the CDR3: TGCGCCAGCAGCCAAGTGAGGGCCCCGAACACCGGGGAGCTGTTTTTT. Protein: CASSQVRAPNTGELFF.